This T cell receptor (beta chain) was identified during a study of cytomegalovirus exposure and HLA in healthy donors. Study observations and caveats: Associated with HLA alleles at 0.05 false discovery rate in a later analysis were about 17,000 TCR beta sequences. Upon later analysis, HLA-associated TCR beta chains proved more clonally expanded than other, equally common chains.

PCR was performed using 60 Vbeta and 13 Jbeta primers. Some clones are missing from TCRdb's copy, which holds only in-frame ones; the method was immunoSEQ multiplex PCR. Of more than 140,000 clones in the sample, over 60% are singletons; the top ten hold 3%. Germline values: CDR1 MDHEN, CDR2 SYDVKM. This CDR3 is 13 amino acids long. The germline V and J ends were trimmed by 6 bases and 7 bases, with 15 bases remaining between them. On this clone: Its specificity is not known.

This rearrangement joins TRBV28 to TRBJ1-2, with D maybe TRBD1 (5 bases). The TCR sequence derives from a woman in her 30s in good health and CMV-seropositive. Sequences were obtained from PBMCs. Written as DNA, the CDR3 is TGTGCCAGCAGGGACAAGGGTTCCCTTGGCTACACCTTC. Encoded protein: CASRDKGSLGYTF.